These 14 T cell receptor beta chains share one sample of origin, sequenced in a study of blood T cell repertoires in COVID-19. Profiling relied on immunoSEQ multiplex PCR, and the TCRdb table lists in-frame clones only, not all of them. The sample lists 150,000 to 200,000 clones, 80% to 90% seen once, with around 8.2% in the top ten. Specimen: peripheral blood. These receptor sequences come from a man aged 60-69 years with acute or convalescent COVID-19.

V gene TRBV7-9 combines with J gene TRBJ2-7; possibly TRBD2 for D (5 bases). The length of the CDR3 is 13 residues. The ends were cut back, 3 bases at V and 6 bases at J, with 12 bases in the middle. Per the germline V gene, CDR1 is SEHNR and CDR2 is FQNEAQ (reference sequence). The chain's CDR3 is CASSFIDRGEQYF. In DNA, the CDR3 is TGTGCCAGCAGCTTCATTGACCGGGGCGAGCAGTACTTC.

The chain has TRBV27 and TRBJ2-1, with D possibly being TRBD2 (5 bases). The CDR3 covers 13 residues. V dropped 5 bases and J dropped 4 bases, with 9 bases sitting between them. Germline-derived CDR1 and CDR2 are MNHEY and SMNVEV (reference sequence). In DNA, the CDR3 is TGTGCCAGCAGTCCCCGGGGATACAATGAGCAGTTCTTC. Residues: CASSPRGYNEQFF.

The chain uses TRBV10-2 and TRBJ1-1, with D hard to call. Trimming removed 4 bases from V and 4 bases from J, with 10 bases in between. The CDR3 is made up of 13 amino acids. Germline loops: CDR1 WSHSY, CDR2 SAAADI. The CDR3 sequence is CASSVSGGTEAFF. In nucleotides, the CDR3 is TGCGCCAGCAGTGTATCAGGAGGCACTGAAGCTTTCTTT.

V usage is TRBV5-1 and J usage is TRBJ1-3; the D is unclear. This CDR3 has 15 residues. CDR1 is SGHRS, CDR2 YFSETQ, per germline. Trimming left V 0 bases short and J 3 bases short, with 10 bases between. The CDR3 bases are TGCGCCAGCAGCTTGGAGGGAGGGCGTGGAAACACCATATATTTT. This sequence encodes CASSLEGGRGNTIYF. Based on the CDR3 plus reference TRBV5-1 and TRBJ1-3, the full variable domain is KAGVTQTPRYLIKTRGQQVTLSCSPISGHRSVSWYQQTPGQGLQFLFEYFSETQRNKGNFPGRFSGRQFSNSRSEMNVSTLELGDSALYLCASSLEGGRGNTIYFGEGSWLTVV.

The rearrangement uses TRBV24-1 and TRBJ2-2; no clear D. The germline V gene has CDR1 KGHDR and CDR2 SFDVKD. The CDR3 is 14 amino acids. The V end was cut by 6 bases, the J end by 4 bases, with 11 bases between. The CDR3 loop reads CATSNRVRTGELFF. As DNA, the CDR3 is TGTGCCACCAGTAACCGGGTCCGCACCGGGGAGCTGTTTTTT.

The chain employs TRBV28 and TRBJ2-3, with D possibly being TRBD2 (7 bases). V was clipped by 7 bases and J by 2 bases, with 13 bases between them. CDR3 length: 14 amino acids. Germline V CDR1 and CDR2: MDHEN, SYDVKM. This CDR3 is CASKGGGITDTQYF. In DNA form, the CDR3 reads TGTGCCAGCAAAGGGGGGGGGATCACAGATACGCAGTATTTT.

The rearrangement joins TRBV19 to TRBJ1-4; the D gene is possibly TRBD1 (5 bases). This CDR3 region has 15 residues. Per germline, CDR1 LNHDA and CDR2 SQIVND (reference sequence). Trimming pared 2 bases from V and 8 bases from J, leaving 15 bases between. The CDR3 is CASSIQGSPAEKLFF. The CDR3 nucleotides read TGTGCCAGTAGTATACAGGGATCTCCCGCGGAAAAACTGTTTTTT.

The chain employs TRBV11-2 and TRBJ1-1, with 8 bases matching TRBD1. In germline, CDR1 is SGHAT, CDR2 FQNNGV. The trim removed 5 bases at V and 0 bases at J, leaving 5 bases unmatched. This CDR3 has 15 residues. CDR3 in DNA: TGTGCCAGCAGCCCGACGACAGGGGTGAACACTGAAGCTTTCTTT. Translation gives CASSPTTGVNTEAFF.

The rearrangement joins TRBV4-1 to TRBJ2-7, with 7 bases that match TRBD1. Germline CDR1 and CDR2: MGHRA and YSYEKL. V trimming: 0 bases; J trimming: 3 bases; junction bases outside the gene matches: 5. The CDR3 is made up of 15 amino acids. The CDR3 loop is CASSQDPGQFYEQYF. The CDR3 nucleotides read TGCGCCAGCAGCCAAGATCCGGGACAGTTCTACGAGCAGTACTTC.

The gene calls are TRBV3-1 (or the pseudogene TRBV3-2) and TRBJ2-5, with D perhaps matching TRBD2 (6 bases). V lost 11 bases and J lost 5, with 15 bases in between. Germline V gene sequence: CDR1 LGHDT, CDR2 YNNKEL (reference sequence). This CDR3 has 12 residues. The CDR3 bases are TGTGCCTCTGATGGGGGGTCCGAGACCCAGTACTTC. Encoded protein: CASDGGSETQYF.

The CDR3 DNA reads as TGCAGCGTTGAAGATAAGCCCCGGGACAGGGCCCGTGAGGCTCCGAACACTGAAGCTTTCTTT. Amino acid sequence: CSVEDKPRDRAREAPNTEAFF. This chain connects TRBV29-1 to TRBJ1-1; 9 bases agree with TRBD1. The CDR3 runs 21 residues. After removal of 0 bases from V and 1 base from J, the junction contained 21 bases not matched to a gene. The germline CDR1 and CDR2 sequences are SQVTM and ANQGSEA. Full variable domain (outside the CDR3, taken from reference TRBV29-1 and TRBJ1-1): SAVISQKPSRDICQRGTSLTIQCQVDSQVTMMFWYRQQPGQSLTLIATANQGSEATYESGFVIDKFPISRPNLTFSTLTVSNMSPEDSSIYLCSVEDKPRDRAREAPNTEAFFGQGTRLTVV.

The chain has TRBV6-5 and TRBJ1-4, with a weak D call TRBD1 (5 bases). V dropped 6 bases and J dropped 4 bases, with 12 bases sitting between them. The CDR3 loop spans 14 amino acids. The germline V gene has CDR1 MNHEY and CDR2 SVGAGI. The CDR3 DNA is TGTGCCAGCAGCCAGGACACGGATAATGAAAAACTGTTTTTT. This encodes CASSQDTDNEKLFF.

This chain joins TRBV28 and TRBJ1-1, with D possibly being TRBD1 (6 bases). CDR1 MDHEN and CDR2 SYDVKM come from the germline V gene. Trimming cost V 5 bases and J 10 bases, with 17 bases left between them. This CDR3 is built from 13 residues. The CDR3 region is CASSIRTQQGAFF. CDR3 nucleotide sequence: TGTGCCAGCAGTATCCGGACTCAACAGGGAGCTTTCTTT.

The V and J genes are TRBV5-6 and TRBJ2-3, with D uncertain. The CDR3 sequence is 14 residues long. CDR1 SGHDT and CDR2 YYEEEE come from the germline V gene. With 4 bases removed from V and 1 base from J, the gap between germline ends came to 10 bases. The CDR3 here is CASSRKIGTDTQYF. The DNA for the CDR3 is TGTGCCAGCAGCCGCAAGATAGGCACAGATACGCAGTATTTT.